Described below is a single TCR beta chain sequence and its context. The sample holds many counts of this clonotype. The target of this receptor is not known. One base away there is no much larger clone; base qualities are not given. Reading the germline V gene gives CDR1 SGHAT and CDR2 FQNNGV. Counted from cysteine to phenylalanine, this CDR3 has 15 amino acids. Of all the DNA, just the CDR3 is kept, 45 bases in frame from base 1. The V and J ends are trimmed by 2 bases and 1 base, leaving 11 bases between them. The data are from a study of regulatory T cells in long-lasting Graves disease (dated by TCRdb to the early 2020s). Concerning the study at large: Newly diagnosed Graves' disease patients had taken antithyroid drugs for less than 3 months. Persistent Graves' disease patients were compared with newly diagnosed Graves' disease patients by peripheral blood TCR sequencing and RNA sequencing. The study was conducted in China and was registered as a clinical trial. A total of some 35 samples underwent TCR sequencing, from around 13 patients with persistent Graves' disease and 20 or so patients with newly diagnosed Graves' disease.

This sample's time point label indicates: newly diagnosed GD, antithyroid drugs for less than 3 months. For both TCR sequencing and RNA sequencing, RNA was extracted from PBMCs using TRIzol. Graves' disease was diagnosed according to American Thyroid Association guidelines. The patients came from an endocrinology department in Xi'an, China. From each patient, 7.5 to 9.5 milliliters of peripheral blood was collected into an EDTA anticoagulant tube. Ficoll Paque Plus density gradient separation was used to isolate PBMCs, and no further T cell sorting was performed. An Agilent 2100 Bioanalyzer and agarose gel were used to check RNA quality, while a NanoDrop 2000 measured RNA concentration. Preparation of the library involved multiplex PCR. The reads were generated on an Illumina HiSeq 4000. To build TCR beta libraries, CDR3 regions were amplified by Arm-PCR using iRepertoire HTBI primers. Gel purification was performed on PCR products prior to sequencing. The study's own analysis went as follows. Gene usage analysis of CDR3 amino acid clonotypes used the approximately 62 TRBV and around 14 TRBJ segments found across samples. COPE and FqMerger were used to merge the filtered high-quality paired reads into contigs. Contigs were aligned with BLAST to IMGT TRBV, TRBD and TRBJ reference genes, and CDR3 was defined per IMGT. Any clonotype with a frequency above 0.1% was classified as a highly expanded clone. Repertoire diversity was measured by Shannon entropy, and V-J evenness by the Gini coefficient. A clonotype found in more than one individual was treated as public. In-frame beta chains were kept once TCRdb had trimmed the public reads at Q25 with fastp and called clones with MiXCR. Each entry merges the rows of one CDR3 protein and shows their most common DNA and genes. TCRdb's processing, not the study's, gives the V and J calls here. This sample is represented by 350,000 to 500,000 distinct CDR3 sequences; 12% to 15% of them were singletons. The leading ten clones occupy around a sixth of the sample.

On the study overall, not on this receptor specifically: Only peripheral blood was studied, because thyroid tissue, the primary lesion, was inaccessible. Persistent disease showed preferential use of TRBV28, TRBJ1-2 and TRBJ2-5, whereas newly diagnosed disease favored TRBV20-1 and TRBJ2-1. Sequencing and analysis were limited to the TCR beta chain. A larger number of public clonotypes was shared among persistent patients (about 2,700) than among newly diagnosed patients (approximately 1,000). The authors noted that the small sample size was a limitation that may lower accuracy. Lower TCR Shannon entropy and fewer highly expanded clones were observed in persistent Graves' disease patients than in newly diagnosed patients, which suggested clonal expansion.

The same specimen was also included in a second study, on T cells in Graves' hyperthyroidism and ophthalmopathy. The second investigation adds: Graves' hyperthyroidism was defined as stable when no progression to ophthalmopathy occurred over 18 months of follow-up. Hyperthyroidism patients were newly diagnosed, with disease duration under 2 months, and aged 18 to 65 years. Exclusion was applied to patients with uncontrolled infections, other autoimmune diseases, pregnancy or lactation. Diagnoses were based on clinical symptoms, serum thyroxine and TRAb, thyroid ultrasound and orbital computed tomography. A first-round RT-PCR of the TCR CDR3 used the HTBI primer set with the Qiagen OneStep RT-PCR kit. Blood samples also contained most of the expanded thyroid clonotypes (frequency above 0.001), which suggests that blood repertoires may reflect thyroid immune responses. In cross-validation, a model built on a 13 V-J signature told ophthalmopathy apart from stable hyperthyroidism with 85% to 90% sensitivity and 81% to 82% specificity, and in testing the same model reached 80%/75%. In validation, the model predicted progression to ophthalmopathy with over 65% sensitivity and roughly 72% specificity, a median of around 6.6 months before onset. To identify TCR V-J signatures that set the groups apart, the researchers used a discovery cohort of more than 95 patients, made up of around 42 with Graves' ophthalmopathy and about 60 with stable Graves' hyperthyroidism. An independent validation cohort of around 20 hyperthyroidism patients and 15 or so patients who later progressed to ophthalmopathy tested prospective prediction of ophthalmopathy. The roughly 99 discovery patients were divided at random into training and test sets in a 7:3 ratio. Thyroid tissue and blood T-cell repertoires from about six Graves' hyperthyroidism patients were also compared in the study. Following sampling, methimazole starting at 30 mg daily was given to hyperthyroidism patients, and high-dose intravenous methylprednisolone was given to ophthalmopathy patients. A second multiplex PCR round built the libraries, followed by size selection and purification. Sequencing of the libraries was done on an Illumina HiSeq2000 using paired-end 100 bp reads. SOAPnuke was used to process the raw data, removing reads that contained adapters or uncalled bases, had a mean Phred below 15, or lacked an exact match to the constant primer or identifier. COPE v1.2.5 was used to merge the high-quality paired reads, and each unique nucleotide sequence was defined as a clonotype. MiTCR v1.1 was used to align the clonotypes against IMGT TRBV, TRBD and TRBJ reference segments. The analysis included only V-J combinations with a frequency above 0.0001, which together covered 99% to 99.2% of the repertoires. The TCS score was defined as the ratio of F50 (clonal expansion) to E x V (chaos), calculated using BLOSUM62-based TCRdist between CDR3 peptides within each V-J. Welch's t-statistics and random forest reduced fewer than 600 V-J features to 10 to 15, which were used in a naive Bayes classifier (R e1071). No statistical method was used to set the sample size in advance, and investigators knew the group allocation. According to the paper, TCR Vbeta CDR3 sequencing was carried out on 135 peripheral blood samples, which came from around 43 ophthalmopathy, approximately 72 hyperthyroidism and some 17 progressor patients.

The clonotype comes from a woman aged 45-60 years with Graves disease. Donor details come from another sample of the same person, matched by shared clones. The receptor chain draws on TRBV11-2 and TRBJ1-2, with no D gene named confidently. The sample was peripheral blood mononuclear cells (PBMCs), taken at new diagnosis, from a patient treated with antithyroid drugs. The CDR3 corresponds to CASSLLVSVNYGYTF. The nucleotide sequence reads TGTGCCAGCAGCTTACTTGTCAGCGTTAACTATGGCTACACCTTC. Full variable domain (CDR3 extended with the reference TRBV11-2 and TRBJ1-2 proteins): EAGVAQSPRYKIIEKRQSVAFWCNPISGHATLYWYQQILGQGPKLLIQFQNNGVVDDSQLPKDRFSAERLKGVDSTLKIQPAKLEDSAVYLCASSLLVSVNYGYTFGSGTRLTVV.